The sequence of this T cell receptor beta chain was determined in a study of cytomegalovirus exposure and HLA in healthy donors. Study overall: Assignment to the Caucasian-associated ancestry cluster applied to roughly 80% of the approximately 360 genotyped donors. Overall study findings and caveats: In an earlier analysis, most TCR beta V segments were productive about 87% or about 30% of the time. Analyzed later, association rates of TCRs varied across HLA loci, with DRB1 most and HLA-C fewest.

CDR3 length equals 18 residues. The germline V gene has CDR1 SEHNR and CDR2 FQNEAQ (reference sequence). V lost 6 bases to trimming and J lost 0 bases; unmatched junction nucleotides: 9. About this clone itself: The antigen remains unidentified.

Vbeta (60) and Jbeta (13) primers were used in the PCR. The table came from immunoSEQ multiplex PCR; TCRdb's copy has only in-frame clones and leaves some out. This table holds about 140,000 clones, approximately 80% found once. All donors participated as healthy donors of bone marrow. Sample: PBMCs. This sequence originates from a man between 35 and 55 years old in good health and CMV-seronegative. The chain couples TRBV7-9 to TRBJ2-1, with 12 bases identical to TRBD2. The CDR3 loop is CASSWTSGMGSSYNEQFF. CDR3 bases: TGTGCCAGCAGTTGGACTAGCGGGATGGGGAGCTCCTACAATGAGCAGTTCTTC.